Each of the 13 T cell receptor beta chains below was sequenced from the same sample in a study of graft-versus-host responses after intestinal transplantation. TCRdb's table, derived via immunoSEQ multiplex PCR, lists solely in-frame clones and lacks some. The sample carries about 10,000 clones, under 35% recorded once. This material consisted of alloreactive CD4+ T cells from a mixed lymphocyte reaction culture, taken before transplantation. Sample subset: CFSE-low proliferating T cells sorted from approximately 6-day pre-transplant mixed lymphocyte reaction (GvH or HvG direction). The receptors were gathered from a human patient who was an organ donor for intestinal transplantation.

The V call is TRBV6-5, the J call TRBJ1-2; maybe TRBD1 (5 bases). V lost 8 bases and J lost 3, with 10 bases in between. CDR3 length equals 12 residues. The V gene's germline CDR1 is MNHEY and CDR2 SVGAGI. This CDR3 reads CASARGDYGYTF. The CDR3 DNA follows: TGTGCCAGCGCTAGGGGAGACTATGGCTACACCTTC.

The chain combines TRBV4-2 with TRBJ2-1; no firm D call. Trimming left V 4 bases short and J 5 bases short, with 15 bases between. Germline loops: CDR1 LGHNA, CDR2 YNFKEQ. The CDR3 consists of 15 residues. CDR3 amino acids: CASSRTAIEHNEQFF. In nucleotides, the CDR3 is TGTGCCAGCAGCCGTACAGCAATCGAACACAATGAGCAGTTCTTC.

Of note for this clone: A read error is likely, as this CDR3 ends without the conserved phenylalanine or tryptophan. The chain links TRBV19 to TRBJ1-2; D gene unclear. V was shortened by 3 bases and J by 4 bases, with 9 bases between the two germline ends. The germline V gene encodes CDR1 LNHDA and CDR2 SQIVND (reference sequence). The CDR3 spans 13 residues. The DNA for the CDR3 is TGTGCCAGTAGTATCAACCTAGGCTATGGCTACACCCTC. Translating gives CASSINLGYGYTL.

This clone has only a few counts. The CDR3 sequence is CASSFNNYGYTF. CDR3 in DNA: TGTGCCAGCAGCTTCAATAACTATGGCTACACCTTC. This chain connects TRBV11-2 to TRBJ1-2, with D unclear. V was pared by 3 bases and J by 1 base, with 3 bases between. The CDR3 runs 12 residues. Germline-derived CDR1 and CDR2 are SGHAT and FQNNGV.

The chain combines TRBV10-1 with TRBJ2-1; a weak D match, TRBD2 (5 bases). V lost 2 bases and J lost 1, with 9 bases in between. This CDR3 comprises 15 residues. Looked up from germline, CDR1 is WNHNN and CDR2 is SYGVQD (reference sequence). CDR3 in amino acids: CASSEVSGSYNEQFF. CDR3 nucleotide sequence: TGCGCCAGCAGTGAGGTCAGCGGTTCCTACAATGAGCAGTTCTTC.

The V and J genes are TRBV5-7 and TRBJ2-1, with 8 positions matching TRBD2. TRBV5-7 is an ORF for which the function is uncertain. The CDR3 sequence is 16 residues long. Unmatched junction bases numbered 6, after V lost 4 bases and J lost 0 bases. CDR3 protein: CASSPGGGSSYNEQFF. CDR3 DNA sequence: TGTGCCAGCAGCCCGGGAGGGGGGAGCTCCTACAATGAGCAGTTCTTC.

V and J are TRBV5-1 and TRBJ1-2, with 7 positions matching TRBD1. J lost 7 bases, V lost 5 bases, and 8 bases had no gene match. There are 13 residues in the CDR3. Looked up from germline, CDR1 is SGHRS and CDR2 is YFSETQ. CDR3 nucleotide sequence: TGCGCCAGCAGGGTTGACAGGGTCTTTGGCTACACCTTC. This codes for CASRVDRVFGYTF.

This clone was seen once. J is TRBJ2-3 and V is TRBV11-1; D not resolved. The CDR3 spans 14 residues. Germline V CDR1 and CDR2: SGHAT, FQDESV (reference sequence). Trimming left V 3 bases short and J 0 bases short, with 7 bases between. CDR3 bases: TGTGCCAGCAGCTTGGCACCCAGCACAGATACGCAGTATTTT. This gives the protein CASSLAPSTDTQYF. Supplemented by reference TRBV11-1 and TRBJ2-3, the full variable domain reads EAEVAQSPRYKITEKSQAVAFWCDPISGHATLYWYRQILGQGPELLVQFQDESVVDDSQLPKDRFSAERLKGVDSTLKIQPAELGDSAMYLCASSLAPSTDTQYFGPGTRLTVL.

The chain links TRBV5-1 to TRBJ1-6; D remains ambiguous. Per the germline V gene, CDR1 is SGHRS and CDR2 is YFSETQ. The V end lost 0 bases, the J end lost 5 bases, and 9 bases lay between the germline ends. The CDR3 length is 15 residues. CDR3 protein: CASSLEVQDNSPLHF. The CDR3 DNA sequence: TGCGCCAGCAGCTTGGAGGTACAAGATAATTCACCCCTCCACTTT.

In this sample, this clone is medium-sized. V and J are TRBV5-1 and TRBJ1-3, with D unclear. Between the trimmed V and J ends, which lost 0 bases and 0 bases, there was a span of 4 bases. There are 14 residues in the CDR3. Germline-derived CDR1 and CDR2 are SGHRS and YFSETQ. In DNA form, the CDR3 reads TGCGCCAGCAGCTTGGGGGGCTCTGGAAACACCATATATTTT. Its protein is CASSLGGSGNTIYF.

The chain joins TRBV19 to TRBJ2-2, with 12 bases that match TRBD2. In germline, CDR1 is LNHDA, CDR2 SQIVND (reference sequence). Trimming took 5 bases from V and 4 from J; bases not matched to a gene: 5. This CDR3 comprises 16 residues. The CDR3 region has the DNA TGTGCCAGTAGTGTACTAGCGGGGGGTACCACCGGGGAGCTGTTTTTT. Translation: CASSVLAGGTTGELFF.

The DNA of the CDR3 is TGTGCCAGCAGTCGGGGACAGGGGCCCCATGAGCAGTTCTTC. Its translation: CASSRGQGPHEQFF. The rearrangement uses TRBV28 and TRBJ2-1, with 10 positions matching TRBD1. The J segment lost 8 bases and the V segment lost 5 bases, leaving 6 bases of the junction unmatched. Germline V gene sequence: CDR1 MDHEN, CDR2 SYDVKM. The CDR3 consists of 14 residues.

There are a few counts of this clone. The gene calls are TRBV7-2 and TRBJ1-1; no clear D. Germline CDR1 SGHTA, CDR2 FQGNSA. The CDR3 runs to 13 residues. V lost 2 bases to trimming and J lost 5 bases, with 9 bases between them. The CDR3 sequence: CASSLSDVTEAFF. The CDR3 bases are TGTGCCAGCAGCTTAAGCGACGTGACTGAAGCTTTCTTT.